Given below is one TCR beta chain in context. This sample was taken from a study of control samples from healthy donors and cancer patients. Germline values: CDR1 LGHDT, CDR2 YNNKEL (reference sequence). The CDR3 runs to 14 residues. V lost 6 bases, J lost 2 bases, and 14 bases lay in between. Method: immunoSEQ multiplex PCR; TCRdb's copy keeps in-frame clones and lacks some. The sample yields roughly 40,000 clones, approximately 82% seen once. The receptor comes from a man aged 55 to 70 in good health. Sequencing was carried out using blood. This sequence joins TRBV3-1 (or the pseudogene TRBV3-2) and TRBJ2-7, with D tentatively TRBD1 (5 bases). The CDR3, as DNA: TGTGCCAGCAGTGACAGAGGAAGGACCTACGAGCAGTACTTC. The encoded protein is CASSDRGRTYEQYF.